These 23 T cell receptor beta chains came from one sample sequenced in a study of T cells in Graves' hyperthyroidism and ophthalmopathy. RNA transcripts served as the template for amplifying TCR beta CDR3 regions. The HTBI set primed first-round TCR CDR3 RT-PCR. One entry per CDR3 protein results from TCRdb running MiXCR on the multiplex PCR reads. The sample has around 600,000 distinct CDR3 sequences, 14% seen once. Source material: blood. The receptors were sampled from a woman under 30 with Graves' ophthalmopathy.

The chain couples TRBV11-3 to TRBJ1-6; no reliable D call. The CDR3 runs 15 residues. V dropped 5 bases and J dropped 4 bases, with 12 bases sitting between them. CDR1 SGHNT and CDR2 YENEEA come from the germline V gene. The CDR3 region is CASSPREGYNSPLHF. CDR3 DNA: TGTGCCAGCAGCCCCCGGGAAGGGTATAATTCACCCCTCCACTTT.

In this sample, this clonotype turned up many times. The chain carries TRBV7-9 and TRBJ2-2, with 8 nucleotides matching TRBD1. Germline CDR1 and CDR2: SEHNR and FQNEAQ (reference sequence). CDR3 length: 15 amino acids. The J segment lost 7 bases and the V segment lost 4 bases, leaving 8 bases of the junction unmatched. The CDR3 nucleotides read TGTGCCAGCAGCTCCGTCAGGGGGCACTACGGGGAGCTGTTTTTT. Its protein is CASSSVRGHYGELFF.

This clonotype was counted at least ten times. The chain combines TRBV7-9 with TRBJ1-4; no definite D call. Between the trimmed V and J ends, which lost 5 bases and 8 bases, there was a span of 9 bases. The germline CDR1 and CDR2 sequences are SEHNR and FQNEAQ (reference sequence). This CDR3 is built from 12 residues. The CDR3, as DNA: TGTGCCAGCAGCCCATTTGGAGAAAAACTGTTTTTT. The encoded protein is CASSPFGEKLFF.

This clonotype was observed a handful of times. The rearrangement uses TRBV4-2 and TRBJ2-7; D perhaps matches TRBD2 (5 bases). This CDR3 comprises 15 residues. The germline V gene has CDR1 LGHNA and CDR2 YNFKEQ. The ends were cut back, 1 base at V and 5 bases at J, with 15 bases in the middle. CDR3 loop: CASSQALRTVDEQYF. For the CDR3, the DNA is TGTGCCAGCAGCCAAGCCTTGAGGACTGTGGACGAGCAGTACTTC.

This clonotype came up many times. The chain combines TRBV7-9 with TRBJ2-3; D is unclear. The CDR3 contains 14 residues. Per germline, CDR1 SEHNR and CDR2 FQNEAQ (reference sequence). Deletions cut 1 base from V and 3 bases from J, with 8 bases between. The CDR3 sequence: CASSLVSLTDTQYF. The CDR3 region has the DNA TGTGCCAGCAGCTTAGTGTCACTTACAGATACGCAGTATTTT.

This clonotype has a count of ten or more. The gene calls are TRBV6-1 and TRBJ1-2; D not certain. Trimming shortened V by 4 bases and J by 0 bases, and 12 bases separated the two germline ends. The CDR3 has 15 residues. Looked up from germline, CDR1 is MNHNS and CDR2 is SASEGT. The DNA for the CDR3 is TGTGCCAGCAGTGTATACAGCGACCCTAACTATGGCTACACCTTC. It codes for CASSVYSDPNYGYTF.

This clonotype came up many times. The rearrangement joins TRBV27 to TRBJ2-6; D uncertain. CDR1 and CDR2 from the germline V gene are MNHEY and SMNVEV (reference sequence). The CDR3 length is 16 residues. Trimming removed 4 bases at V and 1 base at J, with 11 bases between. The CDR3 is CASSSLGRSGANVLTF. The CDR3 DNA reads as TGTGCCAGCAGTTCTTTGGGCCGATCTGGGGCCAACGTCCTGACTTTC.

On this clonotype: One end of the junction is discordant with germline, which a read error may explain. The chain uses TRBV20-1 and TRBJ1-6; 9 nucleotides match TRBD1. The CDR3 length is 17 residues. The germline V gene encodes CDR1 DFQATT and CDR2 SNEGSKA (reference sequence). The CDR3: CSADGGLGQGYSSPLHF. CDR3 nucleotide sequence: TGCAGTGCCGACGGAGGATTGGGACAGGGCTATAGTTCACCCCTCCACTTT.

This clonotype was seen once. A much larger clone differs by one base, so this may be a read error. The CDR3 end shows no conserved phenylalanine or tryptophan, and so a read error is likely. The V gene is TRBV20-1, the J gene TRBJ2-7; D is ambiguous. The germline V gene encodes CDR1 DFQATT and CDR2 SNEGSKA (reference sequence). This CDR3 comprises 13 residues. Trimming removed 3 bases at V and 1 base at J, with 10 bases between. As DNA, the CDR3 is TGCAGTGCTAGCCCCGGCCTGTCCTACGAGCAGTACTGC. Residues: CSASPGLSYEQYC.

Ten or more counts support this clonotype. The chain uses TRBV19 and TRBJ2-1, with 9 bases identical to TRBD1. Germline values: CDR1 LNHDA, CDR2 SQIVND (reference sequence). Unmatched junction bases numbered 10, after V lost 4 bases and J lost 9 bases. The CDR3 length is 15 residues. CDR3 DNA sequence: TGTGCCAGTAGTAGGGATCGGGGACAGGGTGTTGAGCAGTTCTTC. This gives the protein CASSRDRGQGVEQFF.

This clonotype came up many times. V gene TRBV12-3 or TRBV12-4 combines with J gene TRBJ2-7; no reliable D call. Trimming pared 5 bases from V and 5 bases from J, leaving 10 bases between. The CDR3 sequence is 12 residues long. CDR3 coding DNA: TGTGCCAGCAGTGATCACGGCGACGAGCAGTACTTC. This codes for CASSDHGDEQYF.

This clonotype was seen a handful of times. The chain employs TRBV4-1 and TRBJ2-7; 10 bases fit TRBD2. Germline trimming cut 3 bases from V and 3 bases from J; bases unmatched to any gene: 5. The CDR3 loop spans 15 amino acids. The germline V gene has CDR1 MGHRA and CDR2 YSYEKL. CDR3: CASSQVPSGSYEQYF. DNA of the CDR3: TGCGCCAGCAGCCAGGTCCCTAGCGGGAGCTACGAGCAGTACTTC.

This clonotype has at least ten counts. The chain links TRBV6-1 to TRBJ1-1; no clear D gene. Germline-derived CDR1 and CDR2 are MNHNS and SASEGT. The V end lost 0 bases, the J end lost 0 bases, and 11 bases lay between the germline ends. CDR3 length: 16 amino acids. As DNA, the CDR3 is TGTGCCAGCAGTGAAGCCGCGTATAGGGTGAACACTGAAGCTTTCTTT. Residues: CASSEAAYRVNTEAFF.

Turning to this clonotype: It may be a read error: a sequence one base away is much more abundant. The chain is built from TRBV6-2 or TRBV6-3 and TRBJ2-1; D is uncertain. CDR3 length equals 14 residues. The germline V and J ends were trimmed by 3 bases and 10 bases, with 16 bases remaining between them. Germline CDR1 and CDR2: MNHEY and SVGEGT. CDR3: CASSYSWIIDEQFF. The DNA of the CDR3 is TGTGCCAGCAGTTATTCTTGGATTATCGACGAGCAGTTCTTC.

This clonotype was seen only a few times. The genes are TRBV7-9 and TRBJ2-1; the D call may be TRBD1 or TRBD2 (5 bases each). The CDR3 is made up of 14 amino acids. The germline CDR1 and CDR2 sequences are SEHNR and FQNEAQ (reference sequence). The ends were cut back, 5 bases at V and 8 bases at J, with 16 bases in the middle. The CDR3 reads CASSPRGVRDEQFF. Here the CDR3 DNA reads TGTGCCAGCAGCCCCAGAGGGGTAAGAGATGAGCAGTTCTTC.

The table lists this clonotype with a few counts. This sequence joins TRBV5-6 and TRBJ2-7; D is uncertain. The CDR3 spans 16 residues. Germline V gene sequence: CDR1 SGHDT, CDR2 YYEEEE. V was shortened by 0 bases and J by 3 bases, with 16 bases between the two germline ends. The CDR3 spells CASSLGRTYPFYEQYF. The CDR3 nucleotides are TGTGCCAGCAGCTTGGGTAGGACCTACCCGTTCTACGAGCAGTACTTC.

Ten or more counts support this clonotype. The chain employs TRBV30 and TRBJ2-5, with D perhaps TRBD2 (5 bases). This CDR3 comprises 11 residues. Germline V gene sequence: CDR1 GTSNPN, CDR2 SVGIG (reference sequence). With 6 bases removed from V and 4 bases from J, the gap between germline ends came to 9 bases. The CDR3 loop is CACLGGETQYF. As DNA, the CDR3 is TGTGCCTGTCTAGGAGGAGAGACCCAGTACTTC.

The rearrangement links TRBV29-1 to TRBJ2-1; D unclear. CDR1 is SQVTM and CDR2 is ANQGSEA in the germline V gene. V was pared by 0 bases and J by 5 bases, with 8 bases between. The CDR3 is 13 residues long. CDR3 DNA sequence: TGCAGCGTTGAAGATCGGTGGGACAATGAGCAGTTCTTC. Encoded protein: CSVEDRWDNEQFF.

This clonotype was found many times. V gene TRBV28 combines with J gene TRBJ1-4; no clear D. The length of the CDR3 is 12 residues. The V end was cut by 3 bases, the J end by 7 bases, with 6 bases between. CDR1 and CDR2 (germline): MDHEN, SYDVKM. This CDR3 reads CASSFLAEKLFF. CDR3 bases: TGTGCCAGCAGTTTCCTAGCTGAAAAACTGTTTTTT.

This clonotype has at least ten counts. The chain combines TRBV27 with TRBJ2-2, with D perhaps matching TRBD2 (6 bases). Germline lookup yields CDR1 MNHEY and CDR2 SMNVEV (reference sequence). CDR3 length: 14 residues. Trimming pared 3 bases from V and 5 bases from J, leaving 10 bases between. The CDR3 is CASSFGRGTGELFF. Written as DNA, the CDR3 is TGTGCCAGCAGTTTCGGGAGAGGGACCGGGGAGCTGTTTTTT.

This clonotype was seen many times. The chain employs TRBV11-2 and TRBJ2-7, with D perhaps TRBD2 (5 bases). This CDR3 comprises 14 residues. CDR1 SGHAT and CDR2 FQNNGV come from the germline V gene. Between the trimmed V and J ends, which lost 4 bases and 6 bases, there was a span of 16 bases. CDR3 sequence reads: CASSWRTNEGEQYF. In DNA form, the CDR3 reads TGTGCCAGCAGCTGGCGGACCAACGAGGGCGAGCAGTACTTC. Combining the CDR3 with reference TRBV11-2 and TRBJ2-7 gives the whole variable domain EAGVAQSPRYKIIEKRQSVAFWCNPISGHATLYWYQQILGQGPKLLIQFQNNGVVDDSQLPKDRFSAERLKGVDSTLKIQPAKLEDSAVYLCASSWRTNEGEQYFGPGTRLTVT.

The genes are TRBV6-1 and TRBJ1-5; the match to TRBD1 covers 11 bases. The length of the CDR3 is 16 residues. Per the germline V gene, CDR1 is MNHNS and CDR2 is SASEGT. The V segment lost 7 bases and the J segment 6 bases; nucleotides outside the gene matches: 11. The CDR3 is CASNTLWGQGVQPQHF. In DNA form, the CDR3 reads TGTGCCAGCAATACTTTATGGGGACAGGGGGTTCAGCCCCAGCATTTT.

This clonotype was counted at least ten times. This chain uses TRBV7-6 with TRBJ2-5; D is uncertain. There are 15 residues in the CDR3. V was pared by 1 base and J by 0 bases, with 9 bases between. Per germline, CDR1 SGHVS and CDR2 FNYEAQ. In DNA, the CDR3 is TGTGCCAGCAGCTTAGTCGCAGCACACCAAGAGACCCAGTACTTC. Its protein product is CASSLVAAHQETQYF.